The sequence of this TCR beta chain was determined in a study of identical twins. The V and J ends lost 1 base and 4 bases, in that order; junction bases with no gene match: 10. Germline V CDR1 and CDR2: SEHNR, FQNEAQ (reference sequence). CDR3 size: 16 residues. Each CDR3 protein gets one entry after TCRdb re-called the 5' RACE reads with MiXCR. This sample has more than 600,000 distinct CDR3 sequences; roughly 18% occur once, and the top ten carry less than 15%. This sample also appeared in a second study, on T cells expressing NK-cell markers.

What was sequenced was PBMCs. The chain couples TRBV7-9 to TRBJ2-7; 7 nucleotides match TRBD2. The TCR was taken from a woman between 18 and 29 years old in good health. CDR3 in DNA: TGTGCCAGCAGCTTAGAGCGGGGCTCAAGGGTTTACGAGCAGTACTTC. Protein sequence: CASSLERGSRVYEQYF.